This is a list of T cell receptor beta chains from one sample in a study of graft-versus-host responses after intestinal transplantation. Profiling relied on immunoSEQ multiplex PCR, and the TCRdb table lists in-frame clones only, not all of them. The sample contains roughly 3,000 clones, approximately 34% of which appear only once. The sequencing used alloreactive CD4+ T cells from a mixed lymphocyte reaction culture, collected before transplantation. The receptors here all came from a human patient who was an organ donor for intestinal transplantation. The CDR3 runs from the conserved cysteine through the conserved F or W. Each record gives: J gene, clone size, V gene, CDR3 protein. Rows give clone size only sometimes, using once, few, many, or a class for an expanded clone.

TRBJ1-4,large,TRBV18,CASSVTGGTNEKLFF
TRBJ1-6,few,TRBV5-4,CASSQVLGQGVSPLHF
TRBJ1-6,medium-sized,TRBV7-6,CASSLGTVSNSPLHF
TRBJ2-5,.,TRBV2,CASSATLAWETQYF
TRBJ2-1,.,TRBV18,CASSVSQGIYEQFF
TRBJ2-5,once,TRBV2,CASSEGKVRETQYF
TRBJ1-2,large,TRBV29-1,CSADVGGLNYGYTF
TRBJ1-1,.,TRBV19,CASSLGRNTEAFF
TRBJ2-6,.,TRBV6-6,CASSRAGANVLTF
TRBJ1-2,medium-sized,TRBV18,CASSPTTGESYGYTF
TRBJ2-6,.,TRBV10-1,CASSQFKRSQQSRANVLTF
TRBJ2-7,.,TRBV7-3,CASSSQGIYEQYF